These T cell receptor beta chains were read from a single sample in a study of blood T cells in healthy people across ages. Each CDR3 protein is one row after TCRdb ran MiXCR on the 5' RACE reads. The data contain about 1.7 million distinct CDR3 sequences, over 25% of them seen just once; the ten biggest clones take up around 7.7%. The sample taken for sequencing was blood. The origin of the receptors is a woman in her 30s in good health. Each CDR3 is given with its conserved first and last residue. D genes are given only for firm matches.

>NA|TRBV15
CATSRVQGTYNEQYF
>TRBD2|TRBV4-3
CACSLSGLTKNIQYF
>NA|TRBV5-1
CASSSRDSRVETQYF
>TRBD1|TRBV6-6
CASSYSAGGNNQPQHF
>NA|TRBV7-9
CASSLEVTANNEQFF
>NA|TRBV13
CASRRGGGLMNTEAFF
>NA|TRBV27
CASTWGGPSYNEQYF
>TRBD1|TRBV27
CASSLRGQGRRTLHF
>TRBD2|TRBV11-1
CASSSTPKIAGAGTQKETQYF
>TRBD2|TRBV10-3
CAISDPSGNYNEQFF
>TRBD2|TRBV7-2
CASSLSGSMARNEQFF
>TRBD1|TRBV5-1
CASSYDRGLYGYTF
>NA|TRBV30
CAWSNSINQPQHF
>NA|TRBV5-1
CASSEGESSYNSPPHF
>TRBD1|TRBV7-2
CASTVDRNYGYTF
>NA|TRBV9
CASSPTGSNEKLFF
>NA|TRBV20-1
CSARDSGTHAGELFF
>NA|TRBV2
CASSGLGKAEAFF
>TRBD2|TRBV20-1
CSARDLTGGYNEQFF
>TRBD1|TRBV20-1
CSARGTGGMYGYTF
>NA|TRBV18
CASSPTNGDVKGEQYF
>TRBD1|TRBV12-3/TRBV12-4
CASNRGTSSPLHF
>NA|TRBV12-3/TRBV12-4
CASSFATRDTDTQYF
>NA|TRBV5-1
CATREDNYGYTF
>NA|TRBV7-2
CASSLGGGLYEQYF
>NA|TRBV10-3
CAGRQNLNTEAFF
>TRBD2|TRBV27
CASSRGLAEYNEQYF
>NA|TRBV11-2
CASSSMSTQYF
>TRBD1|TRBV27
CASKDRGLNTQYF
>NA|TRBV4-1
CASSQDARENEKLFF
>NA|TRBV5-1
CASSRTGAQGYEQYF
>NA|TRBV29-1
CGVKKVAGATNEKLFF
>NA|TRBV12-3/TRBV12-4
CASSLAAAVDIQYF